Shown below are 15 T cell receptor beta chains from a single sample sequenced in a study of cytomegalovirus exposure and HLA in healthy donors. The PCR made use of 60 Vbeta and 13 Jbeta primers. The repertoire was sequenced with immunoSEQ multiplex PCR; TCRdb's copy has only in-frame clones and lacks some. Of approximately 100,000 clones in the sample, 60% to 85% are singletons; the top ten hold more than 10%. Sequencing used PBMCs. The receptors were sampled from a woman between 40 and 55 years old in good health and CMV-seropositive.

This chain links TRBV7-9 with TRBJ1-4, with D unclear. V dropped 5 bases and J dropped 15 bases, with 13 bases sitting between them. The CDR3 loop spans 11 amino acids. Looked up from germline, CDR1 is SEHNR and CDR2 is FQNEAQ (reference sequence). CDR3 sequence: CASSAGVWMFF. In nucleotides, the CDR3 is TGTGCCAGCAGCGCCGGGGTGTGGATGTTTTTT.

V and J are TRBV30 and TRBJ1-5, with unresolved D. The CDR3 is 14 residues long. The germline V gene has CDR1 GTSNPN and CDR2 SVGIG (reference sequence). V lost 2 bases and J lost 4, with 12 bases in between. CDR3 residues: CAWSSSSRNQPQHF. CDR3 nucleotides: TGTGCCTGGAGTTCCTCAAGTCGGAATCAGCCCCAGCATTTT.

The chain links TRBV28 to TRBJ2-7, with no clear D. Trimming pared 5 bases from V and 2 bases from J, leaving 10 bases between. The CDR3 contains 13 residues. Germline V lookup: CDR1 MDHEN, CDR2 SYDVKM. The CDR3 here is CASSTTPTYEQYF. DNA for the CDR3: TGTGCCAGCAGTACGACACCAACCTACGAGCAGTACTTC.

The chain recombines TRBV2 with TRBJ2-5, with 13 bases fitting TRBD2. CDR1 and CDR2 (germline): SNHLY, FYNNEI. The CDR3 loop spans 15 amino acids. V was clipped by 6 bases and J by 1 base; unmatched bases: 2. This CDR3 is CASRGLAGPQETQYF. The DNA for the CDR3 is TGTGCCAGCAGGGGACTAGCGGGGCCCCAAGAGACCCAGTACTTC. Combining the CDR3 with reference TRBV2 and TRBJ2-5 gives the whole variable domain EPEVTQTPSHQVTQMGQEVILRCVPISNHLYFYWYRQILGQKVEFLVSFYNNEISEKSEIFDDQFSVERPDGSNFTLKIRSTKLEDSAMYFCASRGLAGPQETQYFGPGTRLLVL.

The V call is TRBV30, the J call TRBJ1-5; D not resolved. Between the trimmed V and J ends, which lost 4 bases and 2 bases, there was a span of 9 bases. Per the germline V gene, CDR1 is GTSNPN and CDR2 is SVGIG (reference sequence). This CDR3 region has 13 residues. CDR3 residues: CAWTLAGNQPQHF. DNA of the CDR3: TGTGCCTGGACATTAGCGGGCAATCAGCCCCAGCATTTT.

The genes are TRBV6-6 and TRBJ1-4; 8 bases are shared with TRBD1. With 7 bases clipped from V and 6 bases from J, the junction kept 7 bases outside the gene matches. This CDR3 has 14 amino acids. The germline V gene has CDR1 MNHNY and CDR2 SVGAGI (reference sequence). CDR3 DNA sequence: TGTGCCAGCACTACAGCGGACAGGGATGAAAAACTGTTTTTT. It yields the protein CASTTADRDEKLFF.

The rearrangement uses TRBV6-5 and TRBJ2-5; maybe TRBD2 (7 bases). The CDR3 is 16 residues long. Trimming pared 3 bases from V and 5 bases from J, leaving 19 bases between. CDR1 and CDR2 (germline): MNHEY, SVGAGI. The CDR3 reads CASSYRGWGGSETQYF. For the CDR3, the DNA is TGTGCCAGCAGTTATCGTGGGTGGGGGGGCAGCGAGACCCAGTACTTC.

This chain links TRBV6-1 with TRBJ1-1, with D perhaps TRBD1 (6 bases). Germline V gives CDR1 MNHNS, CDR2 SASEGT. The CDR3 has 14 amino acids. The V gene lost 7 bases and the J gene lost 6 bases, with 18 bases spanning the gap. The CDR3 nucleotides are TGTGCCAGCACCAAAGGGGGGGGTCGTCCTGAAGCTTTCTTT. Translating gives CASTKGGGRPEAFF.

The chain combines TRBV7-2 with TRBJ2-7; 9 bases are shared with TRBD1. CDR3 length equals 15 residues. The V segment lost 4 bases and the J segment 4 bases; nucleotides outside the gene matches: 8. Germline assignment: CDR1 SGHTA and CDR2 FQGNSA. Written as DNA, the CDR3 is TGTGCCAGCAGCTACCAGGGACAGGGACAATACGAGCAGTACTTC. Its protein is CASSYQGQGQYEQYF.

V and J are TRBV7-9 and TRBJ1-2; 7 bases agree with TRBD1. The CDR3 covers 14 residues. Germline V gene data show CDR1 as SEHNR and CDR2 as FQNEAQ (reference sequence). With 5 bases clipped from V and 7 bases from J, the junction kept 10 bases outside the gene matches. CDR3 sequence: CASSVEGGASGYTF. CDR3 nucleotide sequence: TGTGCCAGCAGCGTAGAAGGGGGCGCGAGTGGCTACACCTTC.

This chain links TRBV6-1 with TRBJ2-7; the D gene is possibly TRBD1 (7 bases). The V end lost 6 bases, the J end lost 4 bases, and 19 bases lay between the germline ends. The CDR3 loop spans 15 amino acids. Germline V lookup: CDR1 MNHNS, CDR2 SASEGT. The CDR3 reads CASSPDQGGLYEQYF. CDR3 DNA: TGTGCCAGCAGCCCCGATCAGGGGGGCCTTTACGAGCAGTACTTC.

The chain carries TRBV11-2 and TRBJ1-2, with a possible D match to TRBD1 (5 bases). Trimming left V 5 bases short and J 4 bases short, with 14 bases between. The length of the CDR3 is 14 residues. The germline V gene has CDR1 SGHAT and CDR2 FQNNGV. CDR3 sequence reads: CASSPTGEGYGYTF. DNA of the CDR3: TGTGCCAGCAGCCCTACGGGGGAGGGCTATGGCTACACCTTC.

This rearrangement joins TRBV30 to TRBJ1-1, with a weak D call TRBD1 (6 bases). CDR1 is GTSNPN and CDR2 is SVGIG in the germline V gene (reference sequence). V was pared by 2 bases and J by 5 bases, with 18 bases between. The CDR3 is made up of 15 amino acids. The DNA of the CDR3 is TGTGCCTGGAGTATACCGGACAGACTGGGGACTGAAGCTTTCTTT. Protein sequence: CAWSIPDRLGTEAFF.

The chain couples TRBV4-2 to TRBJ2-5, with D maybe TRBD1 (5 bases). V shed 1 base and J shed 5 bases, with 17 bases lying between them. CDR3 length equals 16 residues. The germline gives CDR1 LGHNA, CDR2 YNFKEQ. CDR3 sequence reads: CASSQGGLLQAETQYF. The CDR3 DNA reads TGTGCCAGCAGCCAAGGGGGCCTGCTCCAAGCGGAGACCCAGTACTTC.

V usage is TRBV5-1 and J usage is TRBJ2-3; D is perhaps TRBD1 (6 bases). The CDR3 is 16 amino acids. The V end was cut by 1 base, the J end by 3 bases, with 15 bases between. Germline V gives CDR1 SGHRS, CDR2 YFSETQ. The CDR3 region is CASSLFSDRPTDTQYF. In DNA form, the CDR3 reads TGCGCCAGCAGCTTGTTCTCCGACAGGCCTACAGATACGCAGTATTTT.